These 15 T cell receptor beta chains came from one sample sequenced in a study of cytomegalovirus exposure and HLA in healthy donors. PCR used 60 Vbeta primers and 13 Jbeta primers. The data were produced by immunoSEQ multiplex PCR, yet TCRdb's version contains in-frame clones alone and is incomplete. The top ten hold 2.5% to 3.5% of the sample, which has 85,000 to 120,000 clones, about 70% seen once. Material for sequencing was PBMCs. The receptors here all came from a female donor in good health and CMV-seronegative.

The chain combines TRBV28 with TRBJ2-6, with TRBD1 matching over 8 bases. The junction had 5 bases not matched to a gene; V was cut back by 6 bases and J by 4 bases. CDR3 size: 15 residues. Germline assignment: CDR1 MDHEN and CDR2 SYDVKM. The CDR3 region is CASRRQGTGANVLTF. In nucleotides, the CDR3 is TGTGCCAGCAGACGACAGGGGACAGGGGCCAACGTCCTGACTTTC.

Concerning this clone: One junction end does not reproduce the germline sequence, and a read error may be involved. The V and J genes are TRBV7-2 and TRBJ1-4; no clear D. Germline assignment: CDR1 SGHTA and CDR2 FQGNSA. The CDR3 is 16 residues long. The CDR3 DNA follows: TGTGCCAGCAGCCTAGCTCCAACAGCAACTAATGAAAAACTGTTTTTT. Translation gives CASSLAPTATNEKLFF.

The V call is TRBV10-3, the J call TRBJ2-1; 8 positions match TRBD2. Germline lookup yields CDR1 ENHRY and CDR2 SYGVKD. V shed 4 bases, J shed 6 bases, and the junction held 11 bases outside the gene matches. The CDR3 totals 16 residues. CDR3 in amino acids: CAISGEGTRDTNEQFF. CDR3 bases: TGTGCCATCAGTGGCGAGGGGACTAGGGACACCAATGAGCAGTTCTTC.

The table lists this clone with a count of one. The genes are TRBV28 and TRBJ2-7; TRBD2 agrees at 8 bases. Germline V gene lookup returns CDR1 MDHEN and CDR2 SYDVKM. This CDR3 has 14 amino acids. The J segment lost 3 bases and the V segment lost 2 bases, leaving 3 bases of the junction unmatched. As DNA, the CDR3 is TGTGCCAGCAGTTTAACTACTAGCGGCTACGAGCAGTACTTC. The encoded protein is CASSLTTSGYEQYF.

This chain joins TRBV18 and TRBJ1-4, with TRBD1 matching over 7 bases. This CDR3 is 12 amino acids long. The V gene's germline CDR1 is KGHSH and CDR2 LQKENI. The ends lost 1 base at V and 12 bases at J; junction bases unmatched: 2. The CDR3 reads CASSPRQGELFF. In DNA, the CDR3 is TGTGCCAGCTCACCACGACAGGGTGAACTGTTTTTT.

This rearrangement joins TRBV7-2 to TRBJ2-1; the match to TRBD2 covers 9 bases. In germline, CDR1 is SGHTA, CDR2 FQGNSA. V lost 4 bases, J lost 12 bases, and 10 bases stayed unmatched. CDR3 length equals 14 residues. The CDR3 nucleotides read TGTGCCAGCAGCTCGACTAGCGGAGGGGAAGGGCAGTTCTTC. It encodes CASSSTSGGEGQFF.

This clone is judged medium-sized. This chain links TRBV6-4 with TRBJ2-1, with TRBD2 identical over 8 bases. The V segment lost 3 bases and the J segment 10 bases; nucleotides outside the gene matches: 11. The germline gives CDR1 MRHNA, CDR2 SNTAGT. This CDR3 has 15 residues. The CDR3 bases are TGTGCCAGCAGTGAATCGGGTGGGCTAGCGGGCGAGCAGTTCTTC. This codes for CASSESGGLAGEQFF.

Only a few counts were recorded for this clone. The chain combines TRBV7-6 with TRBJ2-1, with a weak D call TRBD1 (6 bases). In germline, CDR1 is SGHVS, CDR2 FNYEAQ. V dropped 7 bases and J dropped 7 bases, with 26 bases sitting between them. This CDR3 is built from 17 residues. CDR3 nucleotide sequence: TGTGCCAGCACCAAAAATACGGCAGGGGTACGAGGAAATGAGCAGTTCTTC. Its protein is CASTKNTAGVRGNEQFF.

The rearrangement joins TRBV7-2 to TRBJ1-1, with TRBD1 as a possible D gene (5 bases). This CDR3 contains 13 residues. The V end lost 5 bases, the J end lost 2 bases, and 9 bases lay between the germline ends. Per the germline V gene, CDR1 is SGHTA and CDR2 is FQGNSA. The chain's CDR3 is CASSVQGNTEAFF. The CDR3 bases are TGTGCCAGCAGCGTTCAGGGCAACACTGAAGCTTTCTTT.

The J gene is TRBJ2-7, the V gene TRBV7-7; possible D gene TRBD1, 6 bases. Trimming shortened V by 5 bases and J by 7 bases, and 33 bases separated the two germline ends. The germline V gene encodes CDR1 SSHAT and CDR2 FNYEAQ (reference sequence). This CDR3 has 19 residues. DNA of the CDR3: TGTGCCAGCAGCCCCAATCGACCTTACAGGGAACACACCGGTTGGGAGCAGTACTTC. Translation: CASSPNRPYREHTGWEQYF. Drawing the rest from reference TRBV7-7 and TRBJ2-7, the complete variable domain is GAGVSQSPRYKVTKRGQDVTLRCDPISSHATLYWYQQALGQGPEFLTYFNYEAQPDKSGLPSDRFSAERPEGSISTLTIQRTEQRDSAMYRCASSPNRPYREHTGWEQYFGPGTRLTVT.

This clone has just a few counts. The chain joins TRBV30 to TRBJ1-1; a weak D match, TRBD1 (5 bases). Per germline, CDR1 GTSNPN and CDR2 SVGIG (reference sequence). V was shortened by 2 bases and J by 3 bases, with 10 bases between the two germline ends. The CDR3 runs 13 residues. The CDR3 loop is CAWSRGWDTEAFF. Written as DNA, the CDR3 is TGTGCCTGGAGTCGGGGGTGGGACACTGAAGCTTTCTTT.

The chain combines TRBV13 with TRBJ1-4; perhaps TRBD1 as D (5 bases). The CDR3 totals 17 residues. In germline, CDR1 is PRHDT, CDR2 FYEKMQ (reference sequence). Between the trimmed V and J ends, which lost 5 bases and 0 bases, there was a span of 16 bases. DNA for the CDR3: TGTGCCAGCAGCCGGTGGAGGGGCAGGTCAACTAATGAAAAACTGTTTTTT. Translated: CASSRWRGRSTNEKLFF.

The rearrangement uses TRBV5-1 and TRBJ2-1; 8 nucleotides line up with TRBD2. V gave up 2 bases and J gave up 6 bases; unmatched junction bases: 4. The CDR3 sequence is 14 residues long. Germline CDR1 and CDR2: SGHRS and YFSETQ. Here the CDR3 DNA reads TGCGCCAGCAGCTTAATAGCGGGACCCAATGAGCAGTTCTTC. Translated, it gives CASSLIAGPNEQFF.

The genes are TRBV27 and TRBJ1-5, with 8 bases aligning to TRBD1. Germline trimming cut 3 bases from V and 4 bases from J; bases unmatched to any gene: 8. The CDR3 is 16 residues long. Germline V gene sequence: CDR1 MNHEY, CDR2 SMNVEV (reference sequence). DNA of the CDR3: TGTGCCAGCAGTTTCTCCAGGGGGCTGGGAAATCAGCCCCAGCATTTT. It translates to CASSFSRGLGNQPQHF.

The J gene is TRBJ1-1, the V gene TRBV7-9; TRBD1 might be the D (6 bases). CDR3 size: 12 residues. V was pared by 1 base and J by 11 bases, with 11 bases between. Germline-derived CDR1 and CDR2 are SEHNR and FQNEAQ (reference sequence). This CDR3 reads CASSLEGGSAFF. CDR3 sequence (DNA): TGTGCCAGCAGCTTAGAAGGGGGTTCGGCTTTCTTT.